Described below is a single T cell receptor (beta chain) sequence and its context. Its antigen is not identified. TCRdb passed the 5' RACE reads through MiXCR, listing each CDR3 protein once. The table lists 450,000 to 650,000 distinct CDR3 sequences, about 13% of them singletons. The data belong to a study of T cells after yellow fever vaccination. Turning to the study itself: Researchers used SMART-Seq v4 Ultra Low Input to prepare fractions that had low cell numbers. Study-wide points: Overall, a small share of clonotypes was seen in both CD4 and CD8 compartments. Clones that expanded after primary vaccination mostly reappeared after the booster (approximately 96% CD4, approximately 85% CD8).

Trimming cost V 0 bases and J 0 bases, with 10 bases left between them. This CDR3 has 16 amino acids. The V gene's germline CDR1 is SGHRS and CDR2 YFSETQ. This specimen was PBMCs, taken on the day of the yellow fever booster vaccination. The source is a man younger than 40 who received the YFV17D yellow fever vaccine. This chain uses TRBV5-1 with TRBJ1-3; tentatively, D is TRBD1 (5 bases). CDR3 nucleotides: TGCGCCAGCAGCTTGGGTGACAGCTACTCTGGAAACACCATATATTTT. This codes for CASSLGDSYSGNTIYF.